This T cell receptor (beta chain) appears in the sequencing data of a study of molecular identifiers for immune sequencing clone quantification. TCRdb used MiXCR to reprocess the PCR reads, holding one entry per CDR3 protein. Counted here are some 590,000 distinct CDR3 sequences, 25% occurring once; the ten biggest clones make up about 0.81%. This clonotype was recorded at least ten times. CDR1 and CDR2 (germline): SEHNR, FQNEAQ (reference sequence). This CDR3 is built from 20 residues. V lost 5 bases, J lost 0 bases, and 19 bases stayed unmatched. This chain uses TRBV7-9 with TRBJ2-7, with 10 bases matching TRBD2. Input material: naive CD8+ T cells from blood, with Jurkat cell RNA spiked in. The subset was: FACS-sorted CD8+CD4-CCR7+CD45RA+ naive T cells. This TCR derives from a human donor in good health. Some libraries in this study had Jurkat cell RNA spiked in. CDR3 in DNA: TGTGCCAGCAGCGCCCGCAGAGACCCGATAGCGGGGGGCAACTCCTACGAGCAGTACTTC. Translated, it gives CASSARRDPIAGGNSYEQYF. Based on the CDR3 plus reference TRBV7-9 and TRBJ2-7, the full variable domain is DTGVSQNPRHKITKRGQNVTFRCDPISEHNRLYWYRQTLGQGPEFLTYFQNEAQLEKSRLLSDRFSAERPKGSFSTLEIQRTEQGDSAMYLCASSARRDPIAGGNSYEQYFGPGTRLTVT.